Following are 18 T cell receptor beta chains from one sample sequenced in a study of identical twins. TCRdb reprocessed the 5' RACE reads via MiXCR and lists one record per CDR3 protein. This table holds 400,000 to 550,000 distinct CDR3 sequences, 20% to 25% found once. This sample was also put to use in a study of T cells expressing NK-cell markers.

Sample: CD4+ T cells sorted from blood. These receptors originate from a woman aged 18-29 years in good health.

The genes are TRBV5-5 and TRBJ2-7; D perhaps matches TRBD2 (6 bases). V was pared by 3 bases and J by 2 bases, with 15 bases between. Germline V gene lookup returns CDR1 SGHKS and CDR2 YYEKEE (reference sequence). This CDR3 contains 15 residues. The CDR3 coding sequence is TGTGCCAGCAGCTGGGCCGGGACTGGTACCTACGAGCAGTACTTC. This gives the protein CASSWAGTGTYEQYF.

Ten or more counts support this clonotype. This chain's CDR3 is CASSVGLEDYNEQFF. In DNA form, the CDR3 reads TGTGCCAGCAGCGTAGGACTAGAAGATTACAATGAGCAGTTCTTC. The chain is built from TRBV9 and TRBJ2-1; D possibly corresponds to TRBD2 (6 bases). CDR3 length: 15 amino acids. CDR1 and CDR2 (germline): SGDLS, YYNGEE. Trimming removed 0 bases at V and 4 bases at J, with 11 bases between.

The chain employs TRBV5-1 and TRBJ1-2; D unclear. Trimming took 0 bases from V and 10 from J, leaving 13 bases between them. Germline CDR1 and CDR2: SGHRS and YFSETQ. The CDR3 has 13 amino acids. The CDR3 coding sequence is TGCGCCAGCAGCTTGGATGGGGAACGGGCCTACACCTTC. Translation: CASSLDGERAYTF.

The chain joins TRBV6-6 to TRBJ1-2, with D hard to call. V was cut by 5 bases and J by 0 bases, with 7 bases left in between. Germline V gene data show CDR1 as MNHNY and CDR2 as SVGAGI (reference sequence). CDR3 length equals 13 residues. CDR3 sequence: CASSGRTNYGYTF. The CDR3 DNA sequence: TGTGCCAGCAGTGGCAGGACTAACTATGGCTACACCTTC.

The chain carries TRBV20-1 and TRBJ2-1, with 7 bases matching TRBD2. The CDR3 covers 15 residues. Germline V gene data show CDR1 as DFQATT and CDR2 as SNEGSKA (reference sequence). Trimming cost V 4 bases and J 0 bases; bases outside gene matches: 6. This CDR3 reads CSAIPAGNSYNEQFF. CDR3 nucleotides: TGCAGTGCTATCCCAGCGGGGAACTCCTACAATGAGCAGTTCTTC.

V gene TRBV6-5 combines with J gene TRBJ2-7, with a tentative D call TRBD2 (6 bases). The CDR3 is 16 amino acids. Trimming took 2 bases from V and 4 from J, leaving 18 bases between them. Germline V gene sequence: CDR1 MNHEY, CDR2 SVGAGI. CDR3 region: CASSYLIVGSGYEQYF. DNA of the CDR3: TGTGCCAGCAGTTACCTCATAGTGGGTAGCGGTTACGAGCAGTACTTC.

The V gene is TRBV7-2, the J gene TRBJ2-7, with 8 bases lining up with TRBD2. Looked up from germline, CDR1 is SGHTA and CDR2 is FQGNSA. The V gene end was trimmed by 5 bases and the J gene end by 3 bases; junction bases not matched to a gene: 6. This CDR3 region has 14 residues. CDR3 in amino acids: CASSKDSGIYEQYF. CDR3 nucleotide sequence: TGTGCCAGCAGCAAGGATAGCGGGATCTACGAGCAGTACTTC.

This clonotype was seen a handful of times. The CDR3 protein is CASSEYRGRNEQFF. The DNA of the CDR3 is TGTGCCAGCAGTGAATACAGGGGGCGGAATGAGCAGTTCTTC. This chain uses TRBV2 with TRBJ2-1, with 9 bases fitting TRBD1. V was clipped by 2 bases and J by 7 bases; unmatched bases: 3. The CDR3 extends over 14 amino acids. The germline V gene encodes CDR1 SNHLY and CDR2 FYNNEI.

This clonotype was found a few times. The V call is TRBV28, the J call TRBJ2-7; 8 bases fit TRBD1. The germline V gene encodes CDR1 MDHEN and CDR2 SYDVKM. This CDR3 region has 16 residues. After removal of 5 bases from V and 5 bases from J, the junction contained 14 bases not matched to a gene. This chain's CDR3 is CASSLAGQGSRHEQYF. Here the CDR3 DNA reads TGTGCCAGCAGTCTCGCCGGACAGGGCAGTCGACACGAGCAGTACTTC.

In the case of this clonotype: A much larger clone differs from this one at a single base, so this may be a read error. The genes are TRBV5-1 and TRBJ2-1; 9 bases align to TRBD2. J lost 9 bases, V lost 4 bases, and 14 bases had no gene match. The V gene's germline CDR1 is SGHRS and CDR2 YFSETQ. The CDR3 contains 16 residues. CDR3 amino acids: CASSPPPAGGDGEQFF. CDR3 DNA: TGCGCCAGCAGCCCGCCACCAGCGGGAGGTGACGGTGAGCAGTTCTTC. The full variable domain, in which reference TRBV5-1 and TRBJ2-1 provide the parts outside the CDR3, is KAGVTQTPRYLIKTRGQQVTLSCSPISGHRSVSWYQQTPGQGLQFLFEYFSETQRNKGNFPGRFSGRQFSNSRSEMNVSTLELGDSALYLCASSPPPAGGDGEQFFGPGTRLTVL.

This clonotype showed up just a few times. CDR3 DNA: TGCAGTGCTAGGACTGGACACCGCTACGAGCAGTACTTC. Its protein product is CSARTGHRYEQYF. The genes are TRBV20-1 and TRBJ2-7, with a tentative D call TRBD1 (5 bases). The CDR3 is 13 amino acids. Germline CDR1 and CDR2: DFQATT and SNEGSKA (reference sequence). V was clipped by 3 bases and J by 3 bases, with 12 bases between them.

This clonotype was seen ten or more times. V usage is TRBV12-3 or TRBV12-4 and J usage is TRBJ2-1; D gene unclear. Deletions cut 3 bases from V and 6 bases from J, with 3 bases between. This CDR3 contains 11 residues. The CDR3 bases are TGTGCCAGCAGTTTTATCAATGAGCAGTTCTTC. This gives the protein CASSFINEQFF.

The chain has TRBV4-3 and TRBJ2-4; TRBD2 is a possible D gene (5 bases). The CDR3 consists of 15 residues. Germline V lookup: CDR1 LGHNA, CDR2 YSLEER. V gave up 0 bases and J gave up 0 bases, with 6 bases separating them. The CDR3 is CASSQDRGAKNIQYF. The CDR3 DNA sequence: TGCGCCAGCAGCCAAGACCGGGGAGCCAAAAACATTCAGTACTTC.

The rearrangement joins TRBV3-1 to TRBJ2-1; 8 bases fit TRBD2. The germline CDR1 and CDR2 sequences are LGHDT and YNNKEL (reference sequence). CDR3 size: 14 residues. V gave up 4 bases and J gave up 10 bases; unmatched junction bases: 9. The CDR3 here is CASSPPGLDIEQFF. The CDR3 coding sequence is TGTGCCAGCAGCCCGCCGGGACTAGACATAGAGCAGTTCTTC.

This clonotype was counted between two and nine times. This chain connects TRBV18 to TRBJ2-2; no clear D gene. CDR3 length: 13 amino acids. V gave up 10 bases and J gave up 2 bases, with 11 bases separating them. Germline assignment: CDR1 KGHSH and CDR2 LQKENI. The CDR3: CATGWFNTGELFF. CDR3 coding DNA: TGTGCCACCGGATGGTTTAACACCGGGGAGCTGTTTTTT.

This clonotype has just a few counts. This CDR3 reads CASSSRQGRTDTQYF. CDR3 DNA sequence: TGTGCCAGCAGTTCCCGACAGGGTCGGACAGATACGCAGTATTTT. The chain recombines TRBV6-5 with TRBJ2-3; 7 nucleotides align to TRBD1. Per germline, CDR1 MNHEY and CDR2 SVGAGI. V dropped 4 bases and J dropped 3; count of bases not matched to a gene: 7. CDR3 length equals 15 residues.

V is TRBV7-6 and J is TRBJ2-1; the match to TRBD2 covers 8 bases. The CDR3 is 16 amino acids. Germline values: CDR1 SGHVS, CDR2 FNYEAQ. J was trimmed by 0 bases and V by 5 bases; bases with no gene match: 6. The DNA of the CDR3 is TGTGCCAGCAGCCCAATTGGGACTAGCTCCTACAATGAGCAGTTCTTC. Protein: CASSPIGTSSYNEQFF.

The chain uses TRBV28 and TRBJ2-5; 15 bases map to TRBD2. V lost 6 bases, J lost 4 bases, and 9 bases stayed unmatched. Germline CDR1 reads MDHEN; CDR2 reads SYDVKM. This CDR3 contains 17 residues. The CDR3 nucleotides read TGTGCCAGCAGCCGGACTAGCGGGAGGGCCGTGGGAGAGACCCAGTACTTC. Amino acids: CASSRTSGRAVGETQYF.